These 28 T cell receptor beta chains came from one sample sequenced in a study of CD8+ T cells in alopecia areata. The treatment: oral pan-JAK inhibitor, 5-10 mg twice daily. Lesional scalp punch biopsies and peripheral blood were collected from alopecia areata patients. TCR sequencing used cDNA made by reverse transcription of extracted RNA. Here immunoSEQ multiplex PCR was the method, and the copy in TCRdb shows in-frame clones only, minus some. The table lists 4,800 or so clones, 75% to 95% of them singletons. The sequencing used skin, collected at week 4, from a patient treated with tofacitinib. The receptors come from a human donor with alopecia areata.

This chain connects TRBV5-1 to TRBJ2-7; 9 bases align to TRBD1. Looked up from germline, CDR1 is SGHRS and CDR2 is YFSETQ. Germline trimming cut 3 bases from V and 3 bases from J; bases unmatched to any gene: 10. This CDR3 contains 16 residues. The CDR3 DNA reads TGCGCCAGCAGCTCGGGACCGGGACAGGGAGACTACGAGCAGTACTTC. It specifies CASSSGPGQGDYEQYF.

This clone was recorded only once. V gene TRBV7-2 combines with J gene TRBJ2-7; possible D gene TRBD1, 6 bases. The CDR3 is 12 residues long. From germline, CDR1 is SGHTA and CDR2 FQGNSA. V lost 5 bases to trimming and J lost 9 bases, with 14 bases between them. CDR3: CASSLTQGVQYF. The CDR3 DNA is TGTGCCAGCAGCCTAACACAGGGTGTGCAGTACTTC.

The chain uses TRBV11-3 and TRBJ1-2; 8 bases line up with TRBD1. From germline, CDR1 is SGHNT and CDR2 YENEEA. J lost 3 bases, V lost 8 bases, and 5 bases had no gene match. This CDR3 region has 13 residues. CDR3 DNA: TGTGCCAGCCCAGGGGGCAGGGACTATGGCTACACCTTC. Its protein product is CASPGGRDYGYTF.

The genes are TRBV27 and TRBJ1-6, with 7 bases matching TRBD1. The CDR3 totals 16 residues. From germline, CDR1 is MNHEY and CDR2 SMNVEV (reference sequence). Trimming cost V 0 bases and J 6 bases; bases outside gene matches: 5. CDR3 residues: CASSLSGQAPNSPLHF. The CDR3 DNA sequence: TGTGCCAGCAGTTTATCCGGACAGGCACCTAATTCACCCCTCCACTTT.

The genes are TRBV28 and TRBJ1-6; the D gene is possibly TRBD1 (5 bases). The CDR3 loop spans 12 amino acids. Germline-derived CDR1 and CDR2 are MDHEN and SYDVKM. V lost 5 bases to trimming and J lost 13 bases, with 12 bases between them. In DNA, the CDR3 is TGTGCCAGCAGTCCCCCCCGGGGGCCCCTCCACTTT. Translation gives CASSPPRGPLHF.

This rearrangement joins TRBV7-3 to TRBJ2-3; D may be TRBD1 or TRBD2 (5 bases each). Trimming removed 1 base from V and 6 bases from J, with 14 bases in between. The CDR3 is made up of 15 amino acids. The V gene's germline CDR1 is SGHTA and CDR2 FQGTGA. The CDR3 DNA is TGTGCCAGCAGCTTAAGGGGACCAGCGATGGATACGCAGTATTTT. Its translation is CASSLRGPAMDTQYF.

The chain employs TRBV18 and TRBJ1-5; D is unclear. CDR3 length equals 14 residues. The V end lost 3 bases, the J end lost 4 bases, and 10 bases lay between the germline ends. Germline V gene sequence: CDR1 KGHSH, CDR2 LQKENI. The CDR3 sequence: CASSPGRDNQPQHF. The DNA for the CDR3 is TGTGCCAGCTCACCTGGACGGGATAATCAGCCCCAGCATTTT.

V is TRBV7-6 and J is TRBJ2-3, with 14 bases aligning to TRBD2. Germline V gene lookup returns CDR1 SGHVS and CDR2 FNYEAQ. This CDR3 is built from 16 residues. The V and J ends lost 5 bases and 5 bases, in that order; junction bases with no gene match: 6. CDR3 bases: TGTGCCAGCAGCCAGGGGACTAGCGGGGGTGAAGATACGCAGTATTTT. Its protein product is CASSQGTSGGEDTQYF.

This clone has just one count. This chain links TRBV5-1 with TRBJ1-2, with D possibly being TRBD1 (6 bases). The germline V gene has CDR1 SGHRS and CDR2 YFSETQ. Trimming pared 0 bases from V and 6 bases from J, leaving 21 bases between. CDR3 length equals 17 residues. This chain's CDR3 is CASSLGSVWAGADGYTF. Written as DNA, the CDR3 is TGCGCCAGCAGCTTGGGGTCCGTTTGGGCAGGGGCGGATGGCTACACCTTC.

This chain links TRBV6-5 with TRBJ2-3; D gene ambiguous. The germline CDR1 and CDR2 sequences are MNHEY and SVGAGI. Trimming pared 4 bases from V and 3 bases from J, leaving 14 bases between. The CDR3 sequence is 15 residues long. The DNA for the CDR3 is TGTGCCAGCAGTTTGCGGAACATGGGGACAGATACGCAGTATTTT. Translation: CASSLRNMGTDTQYF.

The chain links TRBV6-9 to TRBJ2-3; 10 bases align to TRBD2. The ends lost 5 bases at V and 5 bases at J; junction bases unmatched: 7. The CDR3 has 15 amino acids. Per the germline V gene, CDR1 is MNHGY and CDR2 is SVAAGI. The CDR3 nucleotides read TGTGCCAGCAGTGACCTAGCGGGGGCGGAAGATACGCAGTATTTT. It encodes CASSDLAGAEDTQYF.

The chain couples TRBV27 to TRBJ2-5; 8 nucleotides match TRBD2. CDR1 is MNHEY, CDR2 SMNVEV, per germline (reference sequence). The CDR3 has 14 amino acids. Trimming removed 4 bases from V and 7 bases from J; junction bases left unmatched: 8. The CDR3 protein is CASSSRGGIRTQYF. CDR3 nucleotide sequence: TGTGCCAGCAGTTCCCGCGGGGGGATACGGACCCAGTACTTC.

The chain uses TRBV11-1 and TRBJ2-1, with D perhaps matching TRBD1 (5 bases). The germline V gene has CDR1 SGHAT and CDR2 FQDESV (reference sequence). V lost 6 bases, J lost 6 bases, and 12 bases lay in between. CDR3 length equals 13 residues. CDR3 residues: CASSSRQFNEQFF. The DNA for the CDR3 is TGTGCCAGCAGTTCCCGACAGTTCAATGAGCAGTTCTTC.

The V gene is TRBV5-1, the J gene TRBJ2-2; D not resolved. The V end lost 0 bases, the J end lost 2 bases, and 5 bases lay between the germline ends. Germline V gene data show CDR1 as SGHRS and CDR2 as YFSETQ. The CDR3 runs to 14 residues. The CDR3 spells CASSLDLNTGELFF. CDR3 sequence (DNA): TGCGCCAGCAGCTTGGATCTAAACACCGGGGAGCTGTTTTTT.

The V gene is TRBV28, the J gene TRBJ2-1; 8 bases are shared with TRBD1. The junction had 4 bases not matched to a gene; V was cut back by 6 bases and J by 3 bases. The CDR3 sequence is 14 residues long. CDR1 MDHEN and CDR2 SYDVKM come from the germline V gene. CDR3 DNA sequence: TGTGCCAGCAGCTGGACAGGGTTCTACAATGAGCAGTTCTTC. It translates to CASSWTGFYNEQFF.

The CDR3: CASKDSGGANEQFF. CDR3 DNA sequence: TGCGCCAGCAAGGATAGCGGGGGGGCGAATGAGCAGTTCTTC. The chain employs TRBV5-1 and TRBJ2-1; 11 bases fit TRBD2. This CDR3 is 14 amino acids long. The trim removed 6 bases at V and 7 bases at J, leaving 6 bases unmatched. Germline CDR1 reads SGHRS; CDR2 reads YFSETQ.

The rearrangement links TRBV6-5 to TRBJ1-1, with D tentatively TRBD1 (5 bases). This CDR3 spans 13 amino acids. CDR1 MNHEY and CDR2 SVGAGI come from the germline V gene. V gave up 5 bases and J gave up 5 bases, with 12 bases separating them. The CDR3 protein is CASSQAGGTEAFF. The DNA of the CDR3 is TGTGCCAGCAGTCAGGCGGGGGGAACTGAAGCTTTCTTT.

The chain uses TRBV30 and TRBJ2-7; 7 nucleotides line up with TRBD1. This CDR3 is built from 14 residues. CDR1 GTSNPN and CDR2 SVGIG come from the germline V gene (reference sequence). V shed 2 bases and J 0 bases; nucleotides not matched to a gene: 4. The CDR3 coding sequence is TGTGCCTGGAGTTATAAGGGGGCCTCCTACGAGCAGTACTTC. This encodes CAWSYKGASYEQYF. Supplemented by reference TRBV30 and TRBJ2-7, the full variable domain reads SQTIHQWPATLVQPVGSPLSLECTVEGTSNPNLYWYRQAAGRGLQLLFYSVGIGQISSEVPQNLSASRPQDRQFILSSKKLLLSDSGFYLCAWSYKGASYEQYFGPGTRLTVT.

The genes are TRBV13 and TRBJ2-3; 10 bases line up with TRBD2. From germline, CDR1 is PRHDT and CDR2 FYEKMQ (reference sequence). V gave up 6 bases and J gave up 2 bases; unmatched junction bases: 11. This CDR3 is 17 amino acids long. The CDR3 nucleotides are TGTGCCAGCAGTCCGTTTCTAGCGGGGGACCTCACAGATACGCAGTATTTT. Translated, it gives CASSPFLAGDLTDTQYF. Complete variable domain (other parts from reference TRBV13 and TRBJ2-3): AAGVIQSPRHLIKEKRETATLKCYPIPRHDTVYWYQQGPGQDPQFLISFYEKMQSDKGSIPDRFSAQQFSDYHSELNMSSLELGDSALYFCASSPFLAGDLTDTQYFGPGTRLTVL.

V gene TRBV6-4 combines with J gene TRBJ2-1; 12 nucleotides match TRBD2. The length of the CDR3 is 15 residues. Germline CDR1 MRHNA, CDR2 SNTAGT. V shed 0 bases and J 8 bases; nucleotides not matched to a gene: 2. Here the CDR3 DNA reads TGTGCCAGCAGTGACTCGACTAGCGGGGGAGATGAGCAGTTCTTC. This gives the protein CASSDSTSGGDEQFF.

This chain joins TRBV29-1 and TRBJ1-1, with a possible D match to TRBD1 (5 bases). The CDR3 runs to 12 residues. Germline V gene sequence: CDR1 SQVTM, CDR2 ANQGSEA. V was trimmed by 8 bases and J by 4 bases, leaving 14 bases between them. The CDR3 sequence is CSSITGGTEAFF. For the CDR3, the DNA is TGCAGCTCAATAACGGGGGGCACTGAAGCTTTCTTT. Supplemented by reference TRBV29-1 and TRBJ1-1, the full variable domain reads SAVISQKPSRDICQRGTSLTIQCQVDSQVTMMFWYRQQPGQSLTLIATANQGSEATYESGFVIDKFPISRPNLTFSTLTVSNMSPEDSSIYLCSSITGGTEAFFGQGTRLTVV.

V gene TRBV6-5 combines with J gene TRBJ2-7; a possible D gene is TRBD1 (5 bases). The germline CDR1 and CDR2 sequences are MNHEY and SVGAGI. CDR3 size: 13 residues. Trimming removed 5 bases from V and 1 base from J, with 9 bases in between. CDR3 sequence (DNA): TGTGCCAGCAGTCCCGCAGGGTCCTACGAGCAGTACTTC. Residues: CASSPAGSYEQYF.

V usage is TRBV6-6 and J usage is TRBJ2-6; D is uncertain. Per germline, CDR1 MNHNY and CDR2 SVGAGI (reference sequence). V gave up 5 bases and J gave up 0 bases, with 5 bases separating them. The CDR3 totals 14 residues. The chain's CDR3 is CASSPFSGANVLTF. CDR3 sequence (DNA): TGTGCCAGCAGTCCCTTCTCTGGGGCCAACGTCCTGACTTTC.

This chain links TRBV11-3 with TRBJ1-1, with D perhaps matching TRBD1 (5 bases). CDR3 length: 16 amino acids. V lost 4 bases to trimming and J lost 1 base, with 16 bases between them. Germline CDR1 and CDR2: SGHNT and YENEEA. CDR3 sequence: CASSSRSGLTNTEAFF. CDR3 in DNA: TGTGCCAGCAGCTCGCGATCGGGACTCACGAACACTGAAGCTTTCTTT.

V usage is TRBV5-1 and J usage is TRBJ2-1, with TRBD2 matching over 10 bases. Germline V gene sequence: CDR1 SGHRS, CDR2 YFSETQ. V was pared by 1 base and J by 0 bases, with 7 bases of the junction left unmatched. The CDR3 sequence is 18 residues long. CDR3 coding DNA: TGCGCCAGCAGCTTGCGTAGCGGGGGGCCGAGCTCCTACAATGAGCAGTTCTTC. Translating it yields CASSLRSGGPSSYNEQFF.

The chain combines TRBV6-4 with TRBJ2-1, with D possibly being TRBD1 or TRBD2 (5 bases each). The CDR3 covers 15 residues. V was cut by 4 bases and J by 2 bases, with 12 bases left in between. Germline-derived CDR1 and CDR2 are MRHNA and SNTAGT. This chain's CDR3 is CASSALVGAYNEQFF. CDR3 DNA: TGTGCCAGCAGTGCCCTCGTGGGGGCCTACAATGAGCAGTTCTTC.

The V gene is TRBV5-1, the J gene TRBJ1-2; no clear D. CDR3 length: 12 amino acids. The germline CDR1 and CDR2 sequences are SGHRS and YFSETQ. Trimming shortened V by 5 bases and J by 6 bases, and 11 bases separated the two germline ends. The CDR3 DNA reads TGCGCCAGCAGTCCTGACCGGGATGGCTACACCTTC. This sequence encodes CASSPDRDGYTF. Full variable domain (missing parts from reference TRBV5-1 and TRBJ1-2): KAGVTQTPRYLIKTRGQQVTLSCSPISGHRSVSWYQQTPGQGLQFLFEYFSETQRNKGNFPGRFSGRQFSNSRSEMNVSTLELGDSALYLCASSPDRDGYTFGSGTRLTVV.

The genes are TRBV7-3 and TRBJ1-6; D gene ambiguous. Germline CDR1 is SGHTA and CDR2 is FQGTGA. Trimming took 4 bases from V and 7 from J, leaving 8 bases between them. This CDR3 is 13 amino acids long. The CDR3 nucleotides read TGTGCCAGCAGCTCAGATCCAAATTCACCCCTCCACTTT. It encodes CASSSDPNSPLHF.